This T cell receptor (beta chain) comes out of a study of blood T cell repertoires in COVID-19. Study-wide context: Whether acute or convalescent, the COVID-19 samples came from the United States, Italy and Spain.

V was clipped by 3 bases and J by 0 bases; unmatched bases: 10. CDR1 is MGHRA and CDR2 is YSYEKL in the germline V gene. The CDR3 is made up of 19 amino acids. As processed by the authors: Scientists estimated how many nucleated cells there were by amplifying reference gene primers. Libraries were prepared by immunoSEQ multiplex PCR; TCRdb keeps only in-frame clonotypes and omits some of them. V and J calls plus clone size are reproduced from that table; the DNA served to infer D and trimming. The sample records about 330,000 clones, 85% being singletons. The sequence derives from a human donor in a cohort sampled during active COVID-19. The source material was peripheral blood. The V call is TRBV4-1, the J call TRBJ2-6; TRBD1 matches 8 bases. The CDR3: CASSQVDRGNFSGANVLTF. The CDR3 nucleotides read TGCGCCAGCAGCCAGGTAGACAGGGGAAATTTCTCTGGGGCCAACGTCCTGACTTTC.